This record covers a single TCR beta chain. What antigen it recognizes has not been identified. It has no much larger one-base neighbor in the sample; base qualities were not kept. The data were obtained in a study of cytomegalovirus exposure and HLA in healthy donors (dated by TCRdb to 2017 to 2019). For the wider study: An earlier analysis of several hundred of the donors reported over 250 Gb of sequence data and some 110 million unique TCR beta sequences obtained from around 180 million T cells. A later analysis re-analyzed previously published TCR beta repertoires from roughly 600 donors and added high-resolution HLA genotyping to study TCR occurrence patterns. An earlier analysis of nearly 600 of the donors applied high-throughput TCR beta sequencing to assess whether each TCR beta V gene segment acted as functional or pseudogenic. In the later analysis, no new phenotypic data were used to find candidate immune exposures; instead, reliance was placed on TCR beta sequences and their occurrence across donors. Every discovery cohort repertoire had been produced on one sequencing platform. The study combined high-throughput TCR immunosequencing, statistical association of individual TCRs with disease status, and machine learning to predict cytomegalovirus infection status. Typing coverage differed by locus: A, B, C, DRB1 and DQB1 were typed in roughly 620-640 donors, DQA1 in 500 to 550, DPA1 in 600 to 610, and DPB1 in approximately 450. Approximately 310 gigabases of sequencing data and roughly 90 million unique TCR sequences were included in an early release covering around 650 HLA-typed donors. HLA typing covered class I and class II loci at four-digit resolution. Of the roughly 430 genotyped donors, 65% to 90% fell in the genetic ancestry cluster associated with self-reported Caucasian donors. Among some 400 genotyped donors of the cohort, an average of around 240,000 unique TCR beta nucleotide sequences was sequenced per donor, of which roughly 18% were non-productive. Because of strong linkage in the cohort, roughly five DR-DQ haplotypes were treated as single units for association and clustering. Donor age, sex, ethnicity and CMV serostatus were compiled together with the repertoire data. Besides the first cohort of more than 650 subjects, a separate validation cohort made up of 120 or so different subjects was used. The T cell repertoires of roughly 660 subjects were profiled by immunosequencing and related to cytomegalovirus serostatus. In a later genetic analysis, genome-wide SNP genotypes for about 55% of the roughly 700 donors were used, and that subset was treated as a discovery cohort. The study aimed to test whether signatures of past pathogen exposure could be identified by cataloging public T cell receptors.

Counted from cysteine to phenylalanine, this CDR3 has 13 amino acids. Only the CDR3 region is kept as DNA, spanning 39 bases read in frame from base 1. V drops 1 base and J drops 5 bases, leaving 7 bases in between. The germline V gene yields SGHTA for CDR1 and FQGTGA for CDR2. Summary of the overall study and its limitations: A total of 150 to 200 TCR beta chains were listed by the study as associated with cytomegalovirus. A further reported finding was that TCR beta sequences accurately predicted the HLA-A and HLA-B alleles for most subjects in the first cohort. According to a later genetic analysis, donors in an Asian-associated ancestry cluster had fewer N-insertions in productive TCRs than the approximately 650-donor mean. Some IMGT-functional V segments, including TRBV6-2 and TRBV6-3, could not be distinguished by the 87-base-pair reads and were therefore excluded. For the cohort, immune exposure information was limited to CMV serostatus. Roughly uniform sequencing depth across donors was assumed in presence/absence analyses, although this assumption may not hold. A few of the identified cytomegalovirus-associated TCR beta chains were confirmed in vitro to be specific for cytomegalovirus antigens. In a later analysis, TCR association rates were found to vary across HLA loci, with the most associated TCRs seen for DRB1 alleles and the fewest for HLA-C alleles. The cohort was sequenced for TCR beta chains only, and without alpha or paired-chain data the features that could be detected were limited. The classifier was reported to diagnose cytomegalovirus status with high specificity and sensitivity in both the original and validation cohorts. Broadly in line with IMGT annotations, most TCR beta V segments showed up in productive rearrangements about 87% or about 30% of the time in an earlier analysis of 587 of the donors. A later analysis reported that several top co-occurrence clusters appeared linked to parvovirus B19, influenza, CMV and Epstein-Barr virus. Specific HLA alleles were associated with 18,000 or so TCR beta sequences at a false discovery rate of 0.05 in a later analysis. Because some donors lacked HLA typing at each locus, the association tests relied only on the typed subset. The authors suggested that the approach could potentially be generalized to other disease states and immunological phenotypes. An association between a missense DCLRE1C variant and V-gene and J-gene trimming of TCR beta chains was found in a later genetic analysis and replicated in an independent cohort. A later analysis found that most CMV-associated TCR beta chains appeared HLA-restricted, with HLA associations seemingly driven largely by CMV exposure. Assigning TCR associations to individual alleles was difficult when HLA alleles, especially DR and DQ, strongly co-occurred. Linkage disequilibrium might explain the correlated functional status among segregating V segments, but an unknown experimental factor could not be ruled out. A cluster of highly shared sequence variants was judged likely to represent a technical artifact of the sequencing pipeline. In a later analysis, HLA-associated TCR beta chains were found to be more clonally expanded and to have lower generation probabilities than equally common non-associated chains. Most TCR sequences were seen in very few donors, while some public TCRs were found in many individuals. The earlier analysis of some 540 of the donors excluded over 15 rarely observed V segments, including chromosome 9 orphons, because counts were too low.

Library preparation was by the immunoSEQ multiplex PCR assay. For the multiplex PCR, a mixture combining 60 forward primers for TCR Vbeta segments and 13 reverse primers for TCR Jbeta segments was used. Amplification of the CDR3 region of rearranged TCR beta genes was performed with a multiplex PCR assay on genomic DNA. The amplified TCR beta libraries were sequenced on the Illumina HiSeq System as 87-base-pair reads. On the study's bioinformatics: A later analysis counted some 80 million unique TCR beta chains across the approximately 700 repertoires, and 10 million to 11 million of these chains were shared by at least two donors. A nearest-neighbor algorithm error-corrected the raw reads and collapsed the reads into unique sequences, merging closely related sequences to remove PCR and sequencing errors. To assign V, D and J gene segments, CDR3 sequences were aligned to IMGT reference sequences. For a sequence to be retained, a match of at least six nucleotides was required to both a V gene segment and a J gene segment. A rearrangement counted as productive if the CDR3 had no stop codons and remained in frame with V and J, and every other rearrangement counted as non-productive. Following IMGT convention, CDR3 was defined as the stretch from the second conserved V-encoded cysteine to the conserved J-encoded phenylalanine. The earlier analysis of about 590 of the donors excluded sequences that lacked an unambiguous match to a single V gene segment. An earlier analysis of several hundred of the donors classified V segments as functional when productive rearrangements were above 56.7% and as segregating when the standard deviation between donors was above 5%. To diagnose cytomegalovirus status from the catalog of TCR beta chain sequences, a statistical classification framework was built. In a later analysis, TCR nucleotide sequences were compared against IMGT/GENE-DB human TR gene sequences so that V and J genes could be assigned. The TCRdist pipeline was used in a later analysis to assign CDR3 sequences and most-parsimonious VDJ recombination scenarios. In a later analysis, each TCR beta chain was defined by its CDR3 amino acid sequence together with its V-gene family, and reads lacking a unique V-gene family were excluded. As a way to deal with suspected cross-contamination and a sequencing artifact, a later analysis dropped more than 500 nucleotide sequences that were highly shared and had low generation probability. In a later analysis, a clonal expansion index for each public chain was calculated from normalized within-repertoire ranks of inferred template counts. In a later analysis, generation probabilities were computed using a VDJ recombination model fitted to out-of-frame rearrangements, and the results were checked against IGoR. In a later analysis, hypergeometric tests were used to score TCR-TCR, TCR-HLA and TCR-CMV co-occurrence, with a repertoire-size bias correction applied to TCR pairs. A later analysis estimated false discovery rates by permuting HLA or CMV assignments 20 times. A later analysis grouped co-occurring TCRs with DBSCAN, adding TCRdist sequence similarity when clustering within HLA-allele-positive subsets. Repertoires with fewer than 30,000 or more than 120,000 public chains were left out of co-occurrence clustering, as were five repertoires with anomalous nucleotide sharing. The immuneACCESS repertoire file appears here via TCRdb, limited to in-frame rearrangements. These files lack a portion of the clones; in checked studies, under half of the deficit traces to unresolved V genes, and the cause of the others is not known. The V and J calls and clone size come from that table; D and trimming were worked out from the DNA. The sample includes about 140,000 clones, with about 80% observed a single time. 6.5% to 7% of the sample is held by the ten biggest clonotypes.

The cohort was made up of around 720 healthy bone marrow donors. At the time of sampling, every cohort member was nominally healthy, though immune exposures that went unrecorded were likely present. The donor was CMV seropositive and belonged to the group of more than 250 seropositive cohort members. Every donor gave a peripheral blood sample, and the peripheral blood mononuclear cells from that sample were used for TCR beta sequencing. The Qiagen DNeasy Blood Extraction Kit was used to extract genomic DNA from the blood cell samples. The sample was PBMCs. The sequence joins TRBV7-3 to TRBJ2-3; the D gene identity is not certain. The TCR originated in a man aged 40-55 years in good health and CMV-seropositive. The CDR3 loop reads CASSLNQRDTQYF. The nucleotide sequence is given as TGTGCCAGCAGCTTAAACCAGCGAGATACGCAGTATTTT.